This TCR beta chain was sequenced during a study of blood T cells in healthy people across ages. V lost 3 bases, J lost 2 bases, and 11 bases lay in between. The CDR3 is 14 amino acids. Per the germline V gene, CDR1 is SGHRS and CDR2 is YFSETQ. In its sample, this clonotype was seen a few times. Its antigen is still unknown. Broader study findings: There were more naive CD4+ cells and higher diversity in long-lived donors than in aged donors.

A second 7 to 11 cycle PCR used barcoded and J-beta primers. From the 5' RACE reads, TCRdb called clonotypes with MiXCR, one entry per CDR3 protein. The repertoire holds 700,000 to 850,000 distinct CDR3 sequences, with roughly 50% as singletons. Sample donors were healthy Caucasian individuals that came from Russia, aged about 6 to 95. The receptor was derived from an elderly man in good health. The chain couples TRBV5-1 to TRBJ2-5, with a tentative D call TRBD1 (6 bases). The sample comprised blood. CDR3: CASSSTGLQETQYF. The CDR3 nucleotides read TGCGCCAGCAGCTCGACAGGCCTGCAAGAGACCCAGTACTTC.